This is a list of T cell receptor beta chains from one sample in a study of blood T cells in healthy people across ages. A single record per CDR3 protein comes from TCRdb applying MiXCR to the 5' RACE reads. The sample has hundreds of thousands of distinct CDR3 sequences; 40% to 45% are singletons. Source material: blood. The receptors shown here come from a man at least 80 years old in good health. Both conserved end residues are part of each CDR3. The D gene is left open where the match is weak. Rows give clone size only sometimes, using once, few, many, or a class for an expanded clone.

>NA|NA|TRBV7-9|TRBJ2-1
TGTGCCAGCAGCTTAGGCTCTAACTACTACAATGAGCAGTTCTTC
CASSLGSNYYNEQFF
>NA|NA|TRBV4-3|TRBJ2-7
TGCGCCAGCAGCCAAGATCGAACTGGCCGCTCCTACGAGCAGTACTTC
CASSQDRTGRSYEQYF
>NA|NA|TRBV27|TRBJ2-3
TGTGCCAGCAGTTTTTCGGTTAGGGGCGCAGATACGCAGTATTTT
CASSFSVRGADTQYF
>TRBD1|few|TRBV7-2|TRBJ1-1
TGTGCCAGCAGCCCAAAGACAGGGCCGAACACTGAAGCTTTCTTT
CASSPKTGPNTEAFF
>NA|NA|TRBV6-1|TRBJ1-2
TGTGCCAGCAGTGAACGGAACAGGGCCCTCTATGGCTACACCTTC
CASSERNRALYGYTF
>NA|NA|TRBV6-2/TRBV6-3|TRBJ1-6
TGTGCCAGCAGGGACAATGATAATTCACCCCTCCACTTT
CASRDNDNSPLHF
>TRBD1|NA|TRBV2|TRBJ1-1
TGTGCCAGCACGATCCAGGGGGGTGAAGCTTTCTTT
CASTIQGGEAFF
>TRBD1|few|TRBV20-1|TRBJ2-7
TGCAGTGCACCGGGACAGGCAGAGAGGTACGAGCAGTACTTC
CSAPGQAERYEQYF
>NA|few|TRBV6-6|TRBJ1-2
TGTGCCAGCATAGTGACCGACTCTAACTATGGCTACACCTTC
CASIVTDSNYGYTF
>TRBD2|NA|TRBV29-1|TRBJ2-3
TGCAGCGTTGCGGGGGGGCCGAGCACAGATACGCAGTATTTT
CSVAGGPSTDTQYF
>NA|few|TRBV12-3/TRBV12-4|TRBJ2-3
TGTGCCAGCTCCCCGCAGCGCACAGATACGCAGTATTTT
CASSPQRTDTQYF
>NA|NA|TRBV7-9|TRBJ2-7
TGTGCCAGCAGCTACAAAGGGAGAACTGATGAGCAGTACTTC
CASSYKGRTDEQYF
>NA|few|TRBV6-4|TRBJ2-2
TGTGCCAGCAGTGTGGAGACAAGCACCGGGGAGCTGTTTTTT
CASSVETSTGELFF
>TRBD2|NA|TRBV7-2|TRBJ2-7
TGTGCCAGCAGTCCCTCCGGGAGGGTCGACGAGCAGTACTTC
CASSPSGRVDEQYF
>TRBD1|few|TRBV20-1|TRBJ2-1
TGCAGTGCTCAAATGACAGGGGGCGTCCACAATGAGCAGTTCTTC
CSAQMTGGVHNEQFF
>NA|NA|TRBV4-3|TRBJ1-1
TGCGCCAGCAGCCCGGAACGGGGAGAGAGAGCTTTCTTT
CASSPERGERAFF
>NA|few|TRBV6-5|TRBJ1-6
TGTGCCAGCAGTTCCTCATTTAGGGCGCAGTCCTATAATTCACCCCTCCACTTT
CASSSSFRAQSYNSPLHF
>TRBD2|NA|TRBV9|TRBJ2-5
TGTGCCGGCAGCGCGGGACTACAAGAGACCCAGTACTTC
CAGSAGLQETQYF
>TRBD1|once|TRBV9|TRBJ2-1
TGTGCCAGCAGCGTAGTGTCCGGACAGGTCAATGAGCAGTTCTTC
CASSVVSGQVNEQFF
>TRBD1|NA|TRBV5-6|TRBJ2-3
TGTGCCAGCAGCTTGGCCCTCACAGGGGTAAGCACAGATACGCAGTATTTT
CASSLALTGVSTDTQYF
>NA|few|TRBV9|TRBJ2-3
TGTGCCAGCAACATACGGGGGCGGACAGATACGCAGTATTTT
CASNIRGRTDTQYF
>NA|NA|TRBV3-1|TRBJ2-7
TGTGCCAGCAGCCAAGAGGTGACACCCAACTACGAGCAGTACTTC
CASSQEVTPNYEQYF
>NA|NA|TRBV10-3|TRBJ2-1
TGTGCCATCAGTGAGGGGGCCTTAAGTGAGCAGTTCTTC
CAISEGALSEQFF
>NA|many|TRBV7-9|TRBJ1-5
TGTGCCAGCAGCCCTCCGGGGGACAATCAGCCCCAGCATTTT
CASSPPGDNQPQHF
>NA|NA|TRBV21-1|TRBJ2-6
TGTGCCAGCAGATCCAATCTTCGGGTCGACAAAACGGCTGGGGCCAACGTCCTGACTTTC
CASRSNLRVDKTAGANVLTF
>TRBD1|NA|TRBV6-6|TRBJ2-7
TGTGCCAGCAGTCCCGGACAGGGACACTCCTACGAGCAGTACTTC
CASSPGQGHSYEQYF
>TRBD2|few|TRBV7-8|TRBJ2-2
TGTGCCAGCAGCACACGAGGACTAGCGGGAGGGCCATCCGGGGAGCTGTTTTTT
CASSTRGLAGGPSGELFF
>NA|NA|TRBV4-3|TRBJ1-5
TGCGCCAGCAGCCCGGGACACGGAAATCAGCCCCAGCATTTT
CASSPGHGNQPQHF
>NA|many|TRBV29-1|TRBJ2-1
TGCAGCGTTCCCGGTTACGACAATGAGCAGTTCTTC
CSVPGYDNEQFF
>TRBD2|NA|TRBV9|TRBJ2-1
TGTGCCAGCAGCGTAGGCACCGCTAGCGGGAAAAACAATGAGCAGTTCTTC
CASSVGTASGKNNEQFF
>NA|NA|TRBV6-2/TRBV6-3|TRBJ1-1
TGTGCCAGCAGTATCCCAGGGGTTGGAGTGCGCACTGAAGCTTTCTTT
CASSIPGVGVRTEAFF
>TRBD2|NA|TRBV20-1|TRBJ2-3
TGCAGTGCCTTTGAGCGGGGGCGGGGAGATACGCAGTATTTT
CSAFERGRGDTQYF
>TRBD1|few|TRBV20-1|TRBJ1-6
TGCAGTGCTTCACAGGGGGCGATCAGTAATTCACCCCTCCACTTT
CSASQGAISNSPLHF
>TRBD1|NA|TRBV7-2|TRBJ2-3
TGTGCCAGCAGGGACAGGGCGGGGCTAGATACGCAGTATTTT
CASRDRAGLDTQYF
>TRBD2|few|TRBV3-1|TRBJ2-7
TGTGCCAGCAGCCAAGATCCTAGCGGGAGGGGAGGCTACGAGCAGTACTTC
CASSQDPSGRGGYEQYF
>TRBD1|few|TRBV7-2|TRBJ2-1
TGTGCCAGCAGCTTAGCGGCGACAGGGTCCTACAATGAGCAGTTCTTC
CASSLAATGSYNEQFF
>TRBD2|many|TRBV3-1|TRBJ2-7
TGTGCCAGCAGCCAATTAGGCGGGAGTCGTAACGAGCAGTACTTC
CASSQLGGSRNEQYF
>TRBD1|few|TRBV10-1|TRBJ2-1
TGCGCCAGCAGCAAACAGGGGAAGGCCTACAATGAGCAGTTCTTC
CASSKQGKAYNEQFF
>NA|few|TRBV20-1|TRBJ2-1
TGCAGTGCTCTTACCGGGAGTATTAATGAGCAGTTCTTC
CSALTGSINEQFF
>NA|NA|TRBV6-5|TRBJ2-1
TGTGCCAGCAGTTACTCCCAGCGGGCCAACAATGAGCAGTTCTTC
CASSYSQRANNEQFF
>TRBD1|few|TRBV7-2|TRBJ2-7
TGTGCCAGCAGCTTATCAGGACAGGGGTCGAACGAGCAGTACTTC
CASSLSGQGSNEQYF
>TRBD2|NA|TRBV5-1|TRBJ2-5
TGCGCCAGCATCCCCGGGACTAGCGGGGGGCTACAAGAGACCCAGTACTTC
CASIPGTSGGLQETQYF
>TRBD2|NA|TRBV7-7|TRBJ2-1
TGTGCTAGCAGCCCCAGTCGAGTAGCGGGAGAGCAGTTCTTC
CASSPSRVAGEQFF
>NA|NA|TRBV4-2|TRBJ2-3
TGTGCCAGCAGCCAAGAGCGGAGTACGCAGTATTTT
CASSQERSTQYF
>TRBD1|NA|TRBV7-2|TRBJ2-3
TGTGCCAGCAAGATGTGGACAGGGGGCGTCGCAGATACGCAGTATTTT
CASKMWTGGVADTQYF